A selection of T cell receptor beta chains follows, all from one sample in a study of cytomegalovirus exposure and HLA in healthy donors. Assay used: immunoSEQ multiplex PCR; TCRdb lists only in-frame clones, some missing. The top ten hold roughly 10% of the sample, which has 200,000 to 250,000 clones, around 83% seen once. Material: PBMCs. Every receptor here comes from a woman aged 50 to 60 in good health and CMV-seropositive. Both conserved end residues are part of each CDR3.

TRBV4-3	NA	CASSQDGQGISEQYF
TRBV18	TRBJ2-1	CASSFSDGERYNEQFF
TRBV19	TRBJ1-6	CASSLPRQNSPLHF
TRBV19	TRBJ2-5	CASSRGQGRGTQYF
TRBV7-2	TRBJ1-2	CASSFKPGVLYNGYTF
TRBV5-8	TRBJ1-1	CASSWDRETEAFF
TRBV29-1	TRBJ2-7	CSVTDPGGEQYF
TRBV28	TRBJ2-2	CASREGRGLENTGELFF
TRBV9	TRBJ2-5	CASSAHARLGLAGGGETQYF
TRBV4-3	TRBJ1-2	CASSQGQTELYGYTF
TRBV11-2	TRBJ1-5	CASSLSGGSQPQHF
TRBV25-1	TRBJ1-5	CASSEKGGSNQPQHF
TRBV13	TRBJ1-3	CASSLRGQGRSRGNTIYF
TRBV10-3	TRBJ2-3	CATRLAGTDTQYF
TRBV6-7	TRBJ1-2	CASSRGGDYGYTF
TRBV19	TRBJ2-7	CASTGTGSHEQYF
TRBV9	TRBJ2-7	CASSVGGGPYYEQYF
TRBV7-2	TRBJ1-5	CASSPSTQVRQPQHF
TRBV4-1	TRBJ1-1	CASSHDRGNTEAFF
TRBV9	TRBJ2-2	CASSVAGLSTGELFF
TRBV2	TRBJ1-3	CASSPLAPRNTIYF
TRBV5-4	TRBJ2-7	CASSLEGTGGNEQYF
TRBV27	TRBJ2-6	CATGFGGGANVLTF
TRBV4-2	TRBJ2-5	CASSQVGQGSETETQYF
TRBV5-1	TRBJ2-5	CASSFPSGGETQYF
TRBV29-1	TRBJ1-5	CSVGAGMGQPQHF
TRBV13	TRBJ2-5	CASSLEGAIRETQYF
TRBV7-8	TRBJ2-7	CASSPYGEYEQYF
TRBV7-6	TRBJ2-5	CASSLLGGETQYF
TRBV5-1	TRBJ2-7	CASSFGLAGVYEQYF
TRBV5-1	TRBJ1-4	CASSFGFKSTNEKLFF
TRBV5-4	TRBJ2-7	CASSQGSHEQYF
TRBV28	TRBJ1-6	CASTAQPNNSPLHF
TRBV5-6	TRBJ2-5	CASERLGAETQYF
TRBV5-4	TRBJ1-3	CASSSQGLGNTIYF
TRBV7-2	TRBJ2-7	CASSPSRVRGTVDEQYF
TRBV29-1	TRBJ2-3	CSARRTSGEVDTQYF
TRBV14	TRBJ2-3	CASSQDSLLTGSGTDTQYF
TRBV7-3	TRBJ1-2	CASSLKSTGDGYTF
TRBV29-1	TRBJ1-2	CSYAGTGGSYGYTF
TRBV30	TRBJ1-4	CAWSTGTGELEKLFF
TRBV6-1	TRBJ2-7	CASTYRGNEQYF
TRBV5-1	TRBJ2-7	CASSLAMGTRAYEQYF
TRBV30	TRBJ2-5	CAWSVGTRETQYF
TRBV25-1	TRBJ2-4	CASSRAWGENIQYF
TRBV14	TRBJ2-5	CASSHRTGEPQETQYF
TRBV6-6	TRBJ2-7	CASSSLGGNEQYF
TRBV7-2	TRBJ2-3	CASSPGEAGAPDTQYF
TRBV28	TRBJ1-5	CASSLRGQYQPQHF
TRBV7-2	TRBJ1-4	CASSFEGGDEKLFF
TRBV6-5	NA	CASSYLQGLYEQYF
TRBV27	TRBJ2-2	CASSFPSRGLNTGELFF
TRBV19	TRBJ1-2	CASSSDRAYGYTF
TRBV19	TRBJ1-2	CASSYRDRLYGYTF
TRBV7-9	TRBJ1-1	CASSLPTTGRTTEAFF
TRBV30	TRBJ2-2	CAWGTLAGGKGGELFF
TRBV5-1	TRBJ1-2	CASSSDQTGAGYTF
TRBV7-9	TRBJ2-4	CASSLGWRGGKNIQYF
TRBV4-2	TRBJ2-7	CASSRGEGLYEQYF